The present TCR beta chain was sequenced within a study of T-cell memory formation after mild COVID-19 (dated by TCRdb to the early 2020s). Broadly, across the study: Most TCR sequence clusters were specific to one of the two donors. In two donors, T-cell clones that expanded and contracted after mild COVID-19 were tracked by sequencing TCRalpha and TCRbeta repertoires over time. The cohort comprised two young, previously healthy adult volunteers, one female and one male.

The CDR3 spans 14 residues, from the cysteine through the phenylalanine. This entry keeps only the CDR3 DNA: 42 bases, framed from base 1. Cut back by 8 bases and 4 bases, the V and J ends lie 15 bases apart. With respect to this clonotype: What antigen it recognizes has not been identified. No base quality values were provided; no much bigger clone lies one nucleotide off.

The sequencer was an Illumina NovaSeq 6000. cDNA libraries for TCRalpha and TCRbeta were prepared by 5'RACE using constant-segment primers, with sample barcodes and unique molecular identifiers added. Trizol reagent was used to extract RNA from every sample. Libraries were amplified in two PCR steps, with a second sample barcode and Illumina TruSeq adapters added in the second step. The libraries were sequenced on an Illumina NovaSeq using 2 x 150 bp paired-end reads. As for the authors' bioinformatics: The reads were demultiplexed and collapsed into UMI-guided consensus sequences using migec v1.2.7. Using mixcr v2.1.11, the UMI consensuses were aligned to TRA and TRB V and J templates and assembled into clonotypes. A clonotype was counted as expanded or contracted only if both edgeR and NoisET called the change significant, with noise models trained on biological replicates. For edgeR calls, a false discovery rate-adjusted p below 0.01 and a log2 fold-change threshold of 1 were applied. As an exploratory analysis of dynamics, max-normalized trajectories of the 1000 most abundant clonotypes were examined with PCA combined with hierarchical clustering. The CD4 or CD8 phenotype of responding clones was assigned using the separately sequenced CD4+ and CD8+ repertoires. The public sequencing data were trimmed at Q25 with fastp and processed into clonotypes with MiXCR by TCRdb, which kept only in-frame beta chains. Every distinct CDR3 protein forms one entry, paired with its most common genes and DNA. The V and J calls were not made by the authors but by TCRdb's processing. The table for this sample lists 250,000 to 400,000 distinct CDR3 sequences; roughly an eighth of them were counted only once. In total, the top ten clones hold around 20% of the sample.

Broad study findings and their caveats: The detection of some responding clones in pre-infection memory suggests that pre-existing cross-reactive memory T cells joined the SARS-CoV-2 response. Contracting CD4+ clones were found mainly in CM and EM memory subsets, while CD8+ clones were enriched in EMRA. Whether the second-wave clones peaking on day 37 were SARS-CoV-2 specific was not confirmed. The study included only a couple of mild cases, and larger cohorts that include severe cases with pre-infection samples were judged to be necessary. From day 15 to 85, contracting clones showed balanced CD4/CD8 phenotypes, whereas a second wave of clones that expanded from day 15 to 37 leaned towards CD4+.

PBMCs were isolated by Ficoll-Paque density gradient centrifugation. The specimen was PBMCs or a T cell subset sorted from them (not recorded which). This chain is built from TRBV12-3 or TRBV12-4 and TRBJ1-5; tentative D gene TRBD1, with 6 bases matching. The source is a man younger than 35 who had mild COVID-19 (a few samples of this study predate the infection). The sample titles of this study are shuffled in the database, so cell type and time point are left out; the donor was told from shared clones. The CDR3 loop reads CASLGANQNQPQHF. The bases read TGTGCCAGCCTGGGGGCAAATCAAAATCAGCCCCAGCATTTT.